Below, 18 T cell receptor beta chains from the same sample are listed, as sequenced in a study of blood T cell repertoires in COVID-19. Assay used: immunoSEQ multiplex PCR; TCRdb lists only in-frame clones, some missing. This sample has about 180,000 clones, with 80% to 85% found just once. Material: peripheral blood. The receptors shown here come from an elderly woman with COVID-19, enrolled during active disease.

The chain is built from TRBV29-1 and TRBJ2-2; TRBD2 matches at 15 bases. The V segment lost 6 bases and the J segment 7 bases; nucleotides outside the gene matches: 9. CDR1 SQVTM and CDR2 ANQGSEA come from the germline V gene. This CDR3 region has 16 residues. In DNA, the CDR3 is TGCAGCGTCCTCGGACTAGCGGGAGGGCCTGGCGGGGAGCTGTTTTTT. Translating gives CSVLGLAGGPGGELFF.

The chain recombines TRBV19 with TRBJ2-6, with a weak D call TRBD1 (8 bases). The V gene's germline CDR1 is LNHDA and CDR2 SQIVND (reference sequence). This CDR3 region has 15 residues. Trimming shortened V by 5 bases and J by 9 bases, and 17 bases separated the two germline ends. As DNA, the CDR3 is TGTGCCAGTAGTTCCACGGACAGGGAGGGCAACGTCCTGACTTTC. It yields the protein CASSSTDREGNVLTF.

The chain carries TRBV21-1 and TRBJ2-3; the table's D call TRBD2 went unverified against the DNA. TRBV21-1 is termed a pseudogene. The CDR3 loop spans 17 amino acids. The CDR3 DNA is TGTGCCAGCAGCCCCCGACTAGCGGGGGGCGACACAGATACGCAGTATTTT. Translated: CASSPRLAGGDTDTQYF.

This clone was counted between two and nine times. This chain uses TRBV6-5 with TRBJ2-3; perhaps TRBD1 as D (5 bases). The CDR3 is made up of 14 amino acids. V shed 0 bases and J shed 5 bases, with 9 bases lying between them. Germline CDR1 reads MNHEY; CDR2 reads SVGAGI. CDR3 nucleotide sequence: TGTGCCAGCAGTTACTCGTGGGGCGGAGATACGCAGTATTTT. It encodes CASSYSWGGDTQYF.

V gene TRBV19 combines with J gene TRBJ1-4, with TRBD1 matching 8 bases. The CDR3 contains 15 residues. J was trimmed by 4 bases and V by 7 bases; bases with no gene match: 8. Per the germline V gene, CDR1 is LNHDA and CDR2 is SQIVND (reference sequence). The DNA for the CDR3 is TGTGCCAGTAACTTGGGGACAGGTTATAATGAAAAACTGTTTTTT. Its protein is CASNLGTGYNEKLFF.

This clone was seen ten or more times. Germline and junction disagree at one end, which may indicate a read error. V gene TRBV9 combines with J gene TRBJ1-1; a weak D match, TRBD1 (5 bases). Germline lookup yields CDR1 SGDLS and CDR2 YYNGEE. This CDR3 contains 12 residues. DNA for the CDR3: TGTGCCAGCAGCGTAGTCGGGACTCCCCTTTTTTTT. Encoded protein: CASSVVGTPLFF.

This clone was seen just once. The V and J genes are TRBV12-3 or TRBV12-4 and TRBJ1-2; D gene uncertain. Trimming took off 3 bases at V and 8 bases at J, with 10 bases between the two ends. This CDR3 spans 12 amino acids. The CDR3 bases are TGTGCCAGCAGTTTTGGACCGGGGGGCTACACCTTC. Its translation is CASSFGPGGYTF.

The genes are TRBV15 and TRBJ2-5; TRBD1 is a possible D gene (6 bases). The germline gives CDR1 LNHNV, CDR2 YYDKDF (reference sequence). The CDR3 spans 15 residues. Trimming shortened V by 1 base and J by 3 bases, and 12 bases separated the two germline ends. CDR3 loop: CATSRGAGVEETQYF. CDR3 DNA: TGTGCCACCAGCAGAGGGGCAGGGGTAGAAGAGACCCAGTACTTC.

CDR3 sequence reads: CASSRSPRDRRAFF. CDR3 nucleotides: TGTGCCAGCAGTAGGAGCCCCCGGGACAGGAGAGCTTTCTTT. The chain has TRBV27 and TRBJ1-1, with 8 nucleotides matching TRBD1. The CDR3 is 14 residues long. With V trimmed by 5 bases and J by 10 bases, 12 bases remained unmatched. Germline-derived CDR1 and CDR2 are MNHEY and SMNVEV (reference sequence).

This rearrangement joins TRBV24-1 to TRBJ2-1; 8 bases match TRBD1. V trimming: 2 bases; J trimming: 6 bases; junction bases outside the gene matches: 2. Germline V gives CDR1 KGHDR, CDR2 SFDVKD. This CDR3 region has 14 residues. CDR3 residues: CATSDWTGPNEQFF. Here the CDR3 DNA reads TGTGCCACCAGTGATTGGACAGGGCCCAATGAGCAGTTCTTC.

This clone has only a few counts. The CDR3 protein is CASSARRSSGELFF. Here the CDR3 DNA reads TGTGCCAGCAGCGCCCGTAGGAGTTCCGGGGAGCTGTTTTTT. This chain uses TRBV11-3 with TRBJ2-2; D is unclear. Trimming shortened V by 5 bases and J by 6 bases, and 13 bases separated the two germline ends. The CDR3 extends over 14 amino acids. Germline CDR1 is SGHNT and CDR2 is YENEEA.

The CDR3: CASIGTGTSGGLDTGELFF. The CDR3 bases are TGTGCCAGCATAGGGACCGGGACTAGCGGGGGTCTTGACACCGGGGAGCTGTTTTTT. The chain couples TRBV2 to TRBJ2-2; 14 bases are a match to TRBD2. Germline V lookup: CDR1 SNHLY, CDR2 FYNNEI. The CDR3 totals 19 residues. V lost 7 bases, J lost 3 bases, and 13 bases stayed unmatched. The whole variable domain, remainder taken from reference TRBV2 and TRBJ2-2, is EPEVTQTPSHQVTQMGQEVILRCVPISNHLYFYWYRQILGQKVEFLVSFYNNEISEKSEIFDDQFSVERPDGSNFTLKIRSTKLEDSAMYFCASIGTGTSGGLDTGELFFGEGSRLTVL.

This CDR3 is CASSLGTVNQPQHF. The CDR3 DNA is TGTGCCAGCAGCTTAGGGACAGTCAATCAGCCCCAGCATTTT. The chain couples TRBV7-2 to TRBJ1-5; perhaps TRBD1 as D (6 bases). Between the trimmed V and J ends, which lost 1 base and 3 bases, there was a span of 7 bases. From germline, CDR1 is SGHTA and CDR2 FQGNSA. The CDR3 covers 14 residues.

V and J are TRBV7-2 and TRBJ2-1; D is unclear. The germline V gene has CDR1 SGHTA and CDR2 FQGNSA. V lost 0 bases and J 6 bases, leaving 12 bases between the germline ends. CDR3 length equals 15 residues. The CDR3 is CASSLALLESNEQFF. The CDR3, as DNA: TGTGCCAGCAGCTTAGCGCTCCTAGAATCCAATGAGCAGTTCTTC.

The chain joins TRBV18 to TRBJ1-1, with TRBD1 identical over 7 bases. Germline CDR1 reads KGHSH; CDR2 reads LQKENI. The CDR3 sequence is 13 residues long. The V gene end was trimmed by 4 bases and the J gene end by 7 bases; junction bases not matched to a gene: 6. The CDR3 sequence is CASSLGDRGEAFF. The CDR3 DNA follows: TGTGCCAGCTCACTTGGGGACAGAGGTGAAGCTTTCTTT.

J is TRBJ2-6 and V is TRBV19; D gene ambiguous. Trimming took off 7 bases at V and 0 bases at J, with 13 bases between the two ends. CDR1 LNHDA and CDR2 SQIVND come from the germline V gene (reference sequence). The CDR3 runs to 16 residues. Here the CDR3 reads CASTFGPDSGANVLTF. The CDR3 DNA reads as TGTGCCAGTACCTTTGGGCCCGACTCTGGGGCCAACGTCCTGACTTTC.

This clone was recorded a few times. The chain combines TRBV3-1 (or the pseudogene TRBV3-2) with TRBJ2-2; possible D gene TRBD2, 5 bases. The CDR3 runs 14 residues. In germline, CDR1 is LGHDT, CDR2 YNNKEL (reference sequence). V dropped 4 bases and J dropped 6 bases, with 12 bases sitting between them. The CDR3 reads CASSLAAGAGELFF. The CDR3 DNA follows: TGTGCCAGCAGCCTCGCGGCGGGCGCCGGGGAGCTGTTTTTT.

The chain combines TRBV28 with TRBJ1-4; D is undetermined. Germline values: CDR1 MDHEN, CDR2 SYDVKM. The CDR3 contains 15 residues. With 2 bases removed from V and 0 bases from J, the gap between germline ends came to 7 bases. The CDR3 DNA sequence: TGTGCCAGCAGTTTAATGGCTGCAACTAATGAAAAACTGTTTTTT. It translates to CASSLMAATNEKLFF.